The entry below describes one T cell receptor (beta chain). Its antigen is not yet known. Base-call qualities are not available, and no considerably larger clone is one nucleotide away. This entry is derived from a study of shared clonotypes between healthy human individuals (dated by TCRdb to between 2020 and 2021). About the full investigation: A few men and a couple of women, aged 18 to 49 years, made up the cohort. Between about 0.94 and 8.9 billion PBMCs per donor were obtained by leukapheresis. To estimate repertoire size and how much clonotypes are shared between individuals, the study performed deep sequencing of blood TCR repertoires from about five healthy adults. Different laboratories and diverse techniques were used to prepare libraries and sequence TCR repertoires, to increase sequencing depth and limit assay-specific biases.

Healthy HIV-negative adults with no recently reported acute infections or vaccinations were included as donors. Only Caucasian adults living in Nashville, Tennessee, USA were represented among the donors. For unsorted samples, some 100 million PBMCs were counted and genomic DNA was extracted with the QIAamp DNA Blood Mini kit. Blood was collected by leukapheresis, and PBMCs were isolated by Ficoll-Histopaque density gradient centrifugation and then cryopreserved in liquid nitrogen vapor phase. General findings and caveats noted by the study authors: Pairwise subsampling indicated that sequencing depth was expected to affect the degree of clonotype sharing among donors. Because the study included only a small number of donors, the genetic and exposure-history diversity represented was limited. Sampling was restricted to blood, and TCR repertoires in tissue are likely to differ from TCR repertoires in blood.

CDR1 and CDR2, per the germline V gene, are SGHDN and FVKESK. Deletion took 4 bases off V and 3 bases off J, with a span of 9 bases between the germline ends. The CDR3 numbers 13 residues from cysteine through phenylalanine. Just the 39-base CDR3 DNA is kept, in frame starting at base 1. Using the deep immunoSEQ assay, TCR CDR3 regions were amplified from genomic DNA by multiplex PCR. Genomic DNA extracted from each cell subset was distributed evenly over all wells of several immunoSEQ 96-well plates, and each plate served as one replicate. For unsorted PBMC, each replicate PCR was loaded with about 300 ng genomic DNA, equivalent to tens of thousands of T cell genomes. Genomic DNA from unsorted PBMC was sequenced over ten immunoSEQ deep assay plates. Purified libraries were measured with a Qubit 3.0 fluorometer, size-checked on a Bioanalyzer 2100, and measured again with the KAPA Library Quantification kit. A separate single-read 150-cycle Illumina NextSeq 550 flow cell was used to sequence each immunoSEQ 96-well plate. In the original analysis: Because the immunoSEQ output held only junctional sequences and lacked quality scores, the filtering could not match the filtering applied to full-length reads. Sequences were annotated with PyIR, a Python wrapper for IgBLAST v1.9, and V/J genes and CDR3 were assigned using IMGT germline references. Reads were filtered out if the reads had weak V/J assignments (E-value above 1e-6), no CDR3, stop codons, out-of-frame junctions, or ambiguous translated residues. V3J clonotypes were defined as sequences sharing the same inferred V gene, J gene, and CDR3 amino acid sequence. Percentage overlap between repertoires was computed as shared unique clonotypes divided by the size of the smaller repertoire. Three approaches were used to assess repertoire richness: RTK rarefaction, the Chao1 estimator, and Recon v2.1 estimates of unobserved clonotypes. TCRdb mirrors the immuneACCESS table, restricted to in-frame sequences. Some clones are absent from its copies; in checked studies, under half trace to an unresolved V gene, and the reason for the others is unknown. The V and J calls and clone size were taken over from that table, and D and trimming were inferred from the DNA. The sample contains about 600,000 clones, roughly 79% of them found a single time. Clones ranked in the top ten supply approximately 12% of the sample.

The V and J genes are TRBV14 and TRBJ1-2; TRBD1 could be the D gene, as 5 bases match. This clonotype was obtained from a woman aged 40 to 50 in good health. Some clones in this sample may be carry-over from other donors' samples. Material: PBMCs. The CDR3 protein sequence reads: CASSRGAYYGYTF. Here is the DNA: TGTGCCAGCAGCCGCGGGGCCTACTATGGCTACACCTTC.